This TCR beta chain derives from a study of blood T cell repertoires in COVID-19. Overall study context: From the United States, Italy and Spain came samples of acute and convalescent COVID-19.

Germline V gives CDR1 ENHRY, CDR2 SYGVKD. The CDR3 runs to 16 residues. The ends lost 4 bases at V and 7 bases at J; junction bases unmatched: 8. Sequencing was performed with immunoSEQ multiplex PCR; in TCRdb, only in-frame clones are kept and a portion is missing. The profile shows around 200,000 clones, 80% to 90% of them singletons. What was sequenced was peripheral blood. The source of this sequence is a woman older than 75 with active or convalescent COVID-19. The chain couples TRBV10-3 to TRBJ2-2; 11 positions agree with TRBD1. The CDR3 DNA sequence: TGTGCCATCAGTGGAGGACAGGGGGCGCGAGGCGGGGAGCTGTTTTTT. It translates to CAISGGQGARGGELFF.